One sample yielded the 8 T cell receptor beta chains listed below, sequenced in a study of shared clonotypes between healthy human individuals. The repertoire was sequenced with immunoSEQ multiplex PCR; TCRdb's copy has only in-frame clones and lacks some. The table has 950,000 to 1,100,000 clones, about 84% seen once. The sequencing input was memory CD4+ T cells from PBMCs. Subset indicated: CD45RA-negative fraction. Receptors originate from a man aged 18 to 30 in good health. Some clones in this sample may be carry-over from other donors' samples.

This chain connects TRBV5-1 to TRBJ2-5, with a tentative D call TRBD2 (5 bases). Germline lookup yields CDR1 SGHRS and CDR2 YFSETQ. The CDR3 totals 13 residues. V lost 4 bases to trimming and J lost 7 bases, with 14 bases between them. The CDR3 sequence is CASSLDSRGTQYF. Here the CDR3 DNA reads TGCGCCAGCAGCCTGGACTCCCGCGGGACCCAGTACTTC. Full variable domain (remainder filled in from reference TRBV5-1 and TRBJ2-5): KAGVTQTPRYLIKTRGQQVTLSCSPISGHRSVSWYQQTPGQGLQFLFEYFSETQRNKGNFPGRFSGRQFSNSRSEMNVSTLELGDSALYLCASSLDSRGTQYFGPGTRLLVL.

There are a few counts of this clone. The chain carries TRBV19 and TRBJ2-1; D is possibly TRBD1 or TRBD2 (5 bases each). Germline V gene sequence: CDR1 LNHDA, CDR2 SQIVND (reference sequence). Trimming pared 6 bases from V and 9 bases from J, leaving 18 bases between. The CDR3 contains 14 residues. The CDR3 region has the DNA TGTGCCAGTAGGCTGGGGACGACGGGGACTGAGCAGTTCTTC. Translated: CASRLGTTGTEQFF.

In the case of this clone: Sequence at one end of the junction differs from germline and may be a read error. The chain recombines TRBV7-3 with TRBJ1-1; D is unresolved. CDR1 SGHTA and CDR2 FQGTGA come from the germline V gene. This CDR3 is 14 amino acids long. CDR3 coding DNA: TGTGCCAGCAGCCCCTCCGGCGGGAACGCTGAAGCTTTCTTT. It is translated as CASSPSGGNAEAFF.

V and J are TRBV5-6 and TRBJ2-1, with D perhaps matching TRBD1 (8 bases). This CDR3 region has 17 residues. Germline V gene data show CDR1 as SGHDT and CDR2 as YYEEEE. V shed 5 bases and J shed 8 bases, with 26 bases lying between them. The CDR3 DNA is TGTGCCAGCAGGAAGGACCAGGGGGCGGCGGGAGAACATGAGCAGTTCTTC. Protein product: CASRKDQGAAGEHEQFF.

The chain uses TRBV6-6 and TRBJ1-1; 7 nucleotides align to TRBD1. CDR3 size: 13 residues. The germline V gene has CDR1 MNHNY and CDR2 SVGAGI (reference sequence). V lost 2 bases and J lost 9; bases outside the gene matches: 6. This chain's CDR3 is CASSYGTETQAFF. The CDR3 DNA sequence: TGTGCCAGCAGTTACGGGACAGAGACACAAGCTTTCTTT.

This clone has only a few counts. The chain recombines TRBV6-1 with TRBJ2-5, with 8 nucleotides matching TRBD2. Germline V gene lookup returns CDR1 MNHNS and CDR2 SASEGT. The length of the CDR3 is 13 residues. J gave up 5 bases and V 6 bases, and 5 bases lay outside the gene matches. The CDR3 region has the DNA TGTGCCAGCAGCCCAGCGGGAGTTGAGACCCAGTACTTC. Translation: CASSPAGVETQYF.

This sequence joins TRBV30 and TRBJ2-7, with no clear D. CDR1 is GTSNPN, CDR2 SVGIG, per germline (reference sequence). Trimming stripped 1 base from V and 5 bases from J, with 9 bases between. The CDR3 runs 12 residues. CDR3 sequence reads: CAWSETSDEQYF. The CDR3 region has the DNA TGTGCCTGGAGTGAGACTTCCGACGAGCAGTACTTC.

To note about this clone: A read error may be the cause here, since a much bigger clone is one base away. This chain connects TRBV4-1 to TRBJ1-6; D remains ambiguous. This CDR3 has 15 amino acids. With 1 base removed from V and 10 bases from J, the gap between germline ends came to 14 bases. Germline V gene lookup returns CDR1 MGHRA and CDR2 YSYEKL. The CDR3: CASSQGDKDASPLHF. The CDR3 nucleotides are TGCGCCAGCAGCCAAGGAGATAAAGATGCCTCACCCCTCCACTTT.